This T cell receptor beta chain was sequenced in a study of tumor-infiltrating lymphocytes in primary liver carcinoma. TCR beta cDNA was made from approximately 500 ng total RNA with a constant-region primer. What produced the TCR beta libraries was three nested multiplex PCR rounds using slightly modified ARM-PCR. The two initial PCR rounds, roughly 9 cycles each, used TRBV1-TRBV30 forward and C-beta reverse primers. Using its own MiXCR run on the multiplex PCR reads, TCRdb lists one record per CDR3 protein. The sample lists around 19,000 distinct CDR3 sequences, 60% to 80% seen once, with less than 50% in the top ten. Regarding this clonotype: Compared with germline, one end of the junction differs, possibly owing to a read error.

Each 20-30 mg portion of unsorted bulk tissue served as the source for co-extraction of RNA and DNA. This CDR3 has 16 amino acids. CDR1 and CDR2 from the germline V gene are MGHRA and YSYEKL. Sequencing input: liver tumor tissue from sampling region 4. Subset defined: tumor region T4, right-lateral pole. This receptor was obtained from a woman under 40 with primary liver carcinoma and hepatitis B virus infection. The chain is built from TRBV4-1 and TRBJ2-7; D is perhaps TRBD1 (5 bases). The CDR3 bases are TGCGCCAGCAGCCAAGATTTTAGGGGAAGCTCCTACGAGCATTACTTC. Translating it yields CASSQDFRGSSYEHYF.